This T cell receptor beta chain emerged from a study of cytomegalovirus exposure and HLA in healthy donors. V lost 1 base and J 2 bases, leaving 14 bases between the germline ends. CDR3 length: 16 residues. Germline-derived CDR1 and CDR2 are SEHNR and FQNEAQ (reference sequence). Primers for the PCR totalled 60 Vbeta and 13 Jbeta. Profiled with immunoSEQ multiplex PCR; TCRdb holds only in-frame clones, not every one. The sample holds around 63,000 clones; approximately 71% are singletons and the top ten take over 7.5%. A note on this clone: Its antigen is unknown.

Regarding the study as a whole: Several of the most significant clusters were apparently associated with common viral pathogens in a later analysis. Within a later analysis, the majority of CMV-associated TCR beta chains appeared HLA-restricted. A later analysis associated 16,951 TCR beta sequences with HLA alleles at a 0.05 false discovery rate. Prior analysis indicated that the majority of TCR beta V segments exhibited productivity approximately 87% or approximately 30% of the time.

The source of this sequence is a man aged 55-75 years in good health and CMV-seropositive. The sample taken for sequencing was PBMCs. This sequence joins TRBV7-9 and TRBJ2-5; weak D call: TRBD2 (5 bases). CDR3 residues: CASSLGGTGSQETQYF. The CDR3 DNA sequence: TGTGCCAGCAGCTTAGGGGGAACGGGGAGTCAAGAGACCCAGTACTTC. The full variable domain, rest sourced from reference TRBV7-9 and TRBJ2-5, is DTGVSQNPRHKITKRGQNVTFRCDPISEHNRLYWYRQTLGQGPEFLTYFQNEAQLEKSRLLSDRFSAERPKGSFSTLEIQRTEQGDSAMYLCASSLGGTGSQETQYFGPGTRLLVL.